This T cell receptor (beta chain) was retrieved from a study of blood T cell repertoires in COVID-19. Sequenced by immunoSEQ multiplex PCR; TCRdb stores in-frame clones only, minus some. The top ten clones hold around 3.9% of a sample with a few hundred thousand clones, 84% of them seen once. This CDR3 has 12 residues. Germline values: CDR1 MNHEY, CDR2 SVGAGI. Deletions cut 2 bases from V and 10 bases from J, with 6 bases between. Those enrolled, adults aged roughly 18 to 100 years, came from about two dozen US areas. The sequence was obtained from a man aged 30-40 years with acute COVID-19. The V and J genes are TRBV6-5 and TRBJ1-6, with no clear D. Sequencing input: PBMCs or T cells enriched from blood (not recorded which). CDR3 protein: CASSYDRSPLHF. CDR3 nucleotide sequence: TGTGCCAGCAGTTACGATCGGTCACCCCTCCACTTT.